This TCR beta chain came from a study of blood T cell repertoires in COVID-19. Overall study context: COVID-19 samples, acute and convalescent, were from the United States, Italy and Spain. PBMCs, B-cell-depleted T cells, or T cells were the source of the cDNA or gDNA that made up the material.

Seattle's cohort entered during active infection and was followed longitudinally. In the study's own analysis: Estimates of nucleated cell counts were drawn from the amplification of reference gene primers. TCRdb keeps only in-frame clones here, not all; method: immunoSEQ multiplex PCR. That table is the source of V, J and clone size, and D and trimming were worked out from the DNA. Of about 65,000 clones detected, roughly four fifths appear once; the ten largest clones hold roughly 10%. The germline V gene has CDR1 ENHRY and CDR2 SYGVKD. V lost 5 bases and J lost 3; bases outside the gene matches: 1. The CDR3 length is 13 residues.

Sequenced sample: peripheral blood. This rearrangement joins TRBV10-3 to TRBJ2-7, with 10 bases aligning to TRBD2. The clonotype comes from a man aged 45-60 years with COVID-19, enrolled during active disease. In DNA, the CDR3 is TGTGCCATCAGTAGACTAGCGGGCTACGAGCAGTACTTC. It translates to CAISRLAGYEQYF.